The 12 T cell receptor beta chains reported below all come from one sample, sequenced in a study of T cells after yellow fever vaccination. TCRdb re-derived calls from the 5' RACE reads in MiXCR, one entry per CDR3 protein. The sample holds under 400,000 distinct CDR3 sequences; approximately 10% are singletons and the top ten take around 20%. The material sequenced was PBMCs, taken on the day of the first yellow fever vaccination. These receptors all stem from a young man who received the YFV17D yellow fever vaccine.

The V gene is TRBV14, the J gene TRBJ2-1; 8 bases agree with TRBD1. Germline values: CDR1 SGHDN, CDR2 FVKESK. This CDR3 contains 15 residues. Germline trimming cut 2 bases from V and 1 base from J; bases unmatched to any gene: 1. The CDR3 loop reads CASSQYRGSYNEQFF. Written as DNA, the CDR3 is TGTGCCAGCAGCCAATACAGGGGGTCCTACAATGAGCAGTTCTTC.

This clonotype was detected only a few times. The V call is TRBV5-5, the J call TRBJ2-5; D uncertain. V lost 2 bases and J 1 base, leaving 9 bases between the germline ends. The CDR3 has 14 residues. Germline assignment: CDR1 SGHKS and CDR2 YYEKEE (reference sequence). CDR3 sequence reads: CASSFRGSQETQYF. In DNA form, the CDR3 reads TGTGCCAGCAGCTTTCGTGGGTCCCAAGAGACCCAGTACTTC.

This clonotype was observed at least ten times. The V call is TRBV5-1, the J call TRBJ2-3, with TRBD2 identical over 9 bases. Losses at the gene ends were 4 bases for V and 5 bases for J; bases not matched to a gene: 14. This CDR3 has 17 amino acids. The germline V gene encodes CDR1 SGHRS and CDR2 YFSETQ. The CDR3 region is CASSPTSSGELQDTQYF. The CDR3, as DNA: TGCGCCAGCAGCCCGACCTCTAGCGGGGAGCTTCAAGATACGCAGTATTTT. Full variable domain (rest looked up from reference TRBV5-1 and TRBJ2-3): KAGVTQTPRYLIKTRGQQVTLSCSPISGHRSVSWYQQTPGQGLQFLFEYFSETQRNKGNFPGRFSGRQFSNSRSEMNVSTLELGDSALYLCASSPTSSGELQDTQYFGPGTRLTVL.

V is TRBV5-1 and J is TRBJ2-6; D is uncertain. The CDR3 covers 16 residues. The germline V gene has CDR1 SGHRS and CDR2 YFSETQ. V lost 1 base and J lost 0, with 8 bases in between. CDR3 nucleotide sequence: TGCGCCAGCAGCTTGCCACAAAGCTCTGGGGCCAACGTCCTGACTTTC. Protein product: CASSLPQSSGANVLTF.

This clonotype was seen a handful of times. The chain carries TRBV20-1 and TRBJ2-5; D gene unclear. The CDR3 length is 12 residues. The ends were cut back, 2 bases at V and 5 bases at J, with 9 bases in the middle. Germline V lookup: CDR1 DFQATT, CDR2 SNEGSKA (reference sequence). The CDR3 DNA reads as TGCAGTGCTAGACCTGGACCCGAGACCCAGTACTTC. Translating gives CSARPGPETQYF.

The sample holds a few counts of this clonotype. The CDR3 loop is CASSVGGANTDTQYF. DNA of the CDR3: TGTGCCAGCAGCGTAGGGGGGGCAAATACAGATACGCAGTATTTT. The rearrangement joins TRBV9 to TRBJ2-3, with D possibly called TRBD1 or TRBD2 (6 bases each). Trimming stripped 0 bases from V and 3 bases from J, with 11 bases between. The CDR3 runs 15 residues. CDR1 SGDLS and CDR2 YYNGEE come from the germline V gene. Together with reference TRBV9 and TRBJ2-3, the CDR3 gives the full variable domain: DSGVTQTPKHLITATGQRVTLRCSPRSGDLSVYWYQQSLDQGLQFLIQYYNGEERAKGNILERFSAQQFPDLHSELNLSSLELGDSALYFCASSVGGANTDTQYFGPGTRLTVL.

This clonotype was picked up a small number of times. The gene calls are TRBV7-2 and TRBJ2-1; TRBD2 aligns across 8 bases. Germline loops: CDR1 SGHTA, CDR2 FQGNSA. The CDR3 runs to 15 residues. Trimming took 3 bases from V and 8 from J; bases not matched to a gene: 9. As DNA, the CDR3 is TGTGCCAGCAGCTTTAGTCGAGCGGGGGTCTATGAGCAGTTCTTC. Protein: CASSFSRAGVYEQFF.

Here the CDR3 reads CASSQDGQGYTIYF. Written as DNA, the CDR3 is TGCGCCAGCAGCCAAGATGGACAGGGATACACCATATATTTT. The J gene is TRBJ1-3, the V gene TRBV4-3, with 8 positions matching TRBD1. The CDR3 extends over 14 amino acids. The germline CDR1 and CDR2 sequences are LGHNA and YSLEER. The ends lost 0 bases at V and 8 bases at J; junction bases unmatched: 3.

A few counts support this clonotype. The V and J genes are TRBV7-6 and TRBJ2-5; D gene ambiguous. Germline loops: CDR1 SGHVS, CDR2 FNYEAQ. V was shortened by 5 bases and J by 5 bases, with 12 bases between the two germline ends. This CDR3 region has 13 residues. CDR3 in amino acids: CASSLQTSETQYF. CDR3 coding DNA: TGTGCCAGCAGCCTACAGACGAGTGAGACCCAGTACTTC.

This clonotype was seen a handful of times. This chain links TRBV27 with TRBJ2-1; D gene uncertain. CDR3 length: 16 residues. Germline V gene data show CDR1 as MNHEY and CDR2 as SMNVEV (reference sequence). V lost 0 bases and J 0 bases, leaving 9 bases between the germline ends. For the CDR3, the DNA is TGTGCCAGCAGTTTATCGAGGCACCACTCCTACAATGAGCAGTTCTTC. Its protein is CASSLSRHHSYNEQFF.

The table lists this clonotype with a few counts. V usage is TRBV6-5 and J usage is TRBJ2-2; D is uncertain. V was clipped by 0 bases and J by 1 base, with 9 bases between them. This CDR3 comprises 16 residues. Germline assignment: CDR1 MNHEY and CDR2 SVGAGI. CDR3 in amino acids: CASSYSFYGNTGELFF. CDR3 DNA sequence: TGTGCCAGCAGTTACTCGTTCTATGGGAACACCGGGGAGCTGTTTTTT.

In its sample, this clonotype was seen a few times. The chain carries TRBV10-3 and TRBJ2-5; D call uncertain. CDR1 and CDR2 from the germline V gene are ENHRY and SYGVKD. Trimming left V 2 bases short and J 3 bases short, with 10 bases between. CDR3 size: 14 residues. In DNA form, the CDR3 reads TGTGCCATCAGTGAGCAAGGTAGCAAAGAGACCCAGTACTTC. The encoded protein is CAISEQGSKETQYF.